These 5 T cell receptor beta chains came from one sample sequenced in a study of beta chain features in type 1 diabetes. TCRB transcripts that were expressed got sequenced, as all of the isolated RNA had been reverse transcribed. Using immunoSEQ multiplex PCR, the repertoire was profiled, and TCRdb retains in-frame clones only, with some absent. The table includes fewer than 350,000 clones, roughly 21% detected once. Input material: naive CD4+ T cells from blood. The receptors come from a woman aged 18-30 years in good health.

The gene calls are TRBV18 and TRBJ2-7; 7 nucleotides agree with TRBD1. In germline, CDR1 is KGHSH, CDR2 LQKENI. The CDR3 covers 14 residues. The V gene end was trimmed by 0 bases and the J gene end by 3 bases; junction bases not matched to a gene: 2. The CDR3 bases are TGTGCCAGCTCACCACCGAACAGGGGCTACGAGCAGTACTTC. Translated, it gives CASSPPNRGYEQYF.

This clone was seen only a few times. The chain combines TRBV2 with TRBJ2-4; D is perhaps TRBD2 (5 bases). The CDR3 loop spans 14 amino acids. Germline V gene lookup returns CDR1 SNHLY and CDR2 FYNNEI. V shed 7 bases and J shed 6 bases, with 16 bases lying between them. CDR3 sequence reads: CASTREKAGNIQYF. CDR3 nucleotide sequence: TGTGCCAGCACGAGGGAAAAGGCCGGAAACATTCAGTACTTC.

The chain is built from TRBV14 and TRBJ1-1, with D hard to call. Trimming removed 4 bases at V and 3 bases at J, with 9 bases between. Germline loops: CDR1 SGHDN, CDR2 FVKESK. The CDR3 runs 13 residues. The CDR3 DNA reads TGTGCCAGCAGCCCCCACAGAGACACTGAAGCTTTCTTT. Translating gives CASSPHRDTEAFF. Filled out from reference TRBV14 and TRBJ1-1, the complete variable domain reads EAGVTQFPSHSVIEKGQTVTLRCDPISGHDNLYWYRRVMGKEIKFLLHFVKESKQDESGMPNNRFLAERTGGTYSTLKVQPAELEDSGVYFCASSPHRDTEAFFGQGTRLTVV.

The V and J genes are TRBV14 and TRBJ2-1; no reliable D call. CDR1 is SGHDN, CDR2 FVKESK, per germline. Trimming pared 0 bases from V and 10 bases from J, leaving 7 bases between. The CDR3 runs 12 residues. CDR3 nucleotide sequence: TGTGCCAGCAGCCAAGAACCCTACGAGCAGTTCTTC. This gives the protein CASSQEPYEQFF.

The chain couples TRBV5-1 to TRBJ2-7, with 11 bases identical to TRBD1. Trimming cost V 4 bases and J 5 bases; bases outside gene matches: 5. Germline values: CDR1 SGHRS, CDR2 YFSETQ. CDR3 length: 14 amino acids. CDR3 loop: CASSTGQGAHEQYF. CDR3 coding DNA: TGCGCCAGCAGCACCGGACAGGGGGCCCACGAGCAGTACTTC.